This T cell receptor (beta chain) was retrieved from a study of T cell repertoires in cytomegalovirus infection. Findings and limits, study-wide: In two of eight donors, the top clonotype was HLA-C-restricted CMV-specific. Frequencies of public TCR beta families were cumulated, and this identified carriers of CMV plus the relevant HLA.

V shed 5 bases and J shed 0 bases, with 11 bases lying between them. This CDR3 comprises 14 residues. CDR1 is SGHTA, CDR2 FQGNSA, per germline. This clonotype was counted ten times or more. Its antigen is unidentified. TCRdb redid the calling of the reads with MiXCR, one entry per CDR3 protein. The sample yields some 450,000 distinct CDR3 sequences, approximately 33% seen once. The sample comprised PBMCs. The clonotype was recovered from a human donor in good health (CMV status not recorded). Some clones in this sample may be carry-over from other donors' samples. The chain links TRBV7-2 to TRBJ2-7, with no clear D. This CDR3 reads CASSHDWGSYEQYF. The CDR3 nucleotides read TGTGCCAGCAGCCATGATTGGGGCTCCTACGAGCAGTACTTC.